What follows are 22 T cell receptor beta chains derived from one specimen sequenced in a study of radiotherapy plus CTLA-4 blockade in lung cancer. Generated by immunoSEQ multiplex PCR, the TCRdb table keeps only in-frame clones and is missing some. The table has under 55,000 clones, around 85% seen once; the top ten hold 3% to 4%. The input for sequencing was peripheral blood, taken from a patient treated with radiotherapy plus ipilimumab. These receptors originate from a human donor with non-small cell lung cancer who had a partial response to radiotherapy plus ipilimumab.

The chain joins TRBV4-3 to TRBJ2-7; 8 bases agree with TRBD1. V trimming: 4 bases; J trimming: 2 bases; junction bases outside the gene matches: 10. The CDR3 length is 16 residues. Germline-derived CDR1 and CDR2 are LGHNA and YSLEER. This chain's CDR3 is CASSPTLTGETYEQYF. The CDR3, as DNA: TGCGCCAGCAGCCCTACCTTGACAGGGGAGACCTACGAGCAGTACTTC.

V and J are TRBV18 and TRBJ2-5; 9 nucleotides match TRBD1. The ends lost 4 bases at V and 5 bases at J; junction bases unmatched: 8. Germline CDR1 reads KGHSH; CDR2 reads LQKENI. This CDR3 spans 15 amino acids. CDR3 region: CASSRRGQGEETQYF. The CDR3 DNA follows: TGTGCCAGCTCACGAAGGGGACAGGGTGAGGAGACCCAGTACTTC.

In its sample, this clone was seen a few times. J is TRBJ2-1 and V is TRBV9; 9 bases match TRBD2. The CDR3 is made up of 15 amino acids. V lost 2 bases and J lost 5; bases outside the gene matches: 5. CDR1 and CDR2 (germline): SGDLS, YYNGEE. In nucleotides, the CDR3 is TGTGCCAGCAGCGTCGCGGGGGGGCCCGACAATGAGCAGTTCTTC. It yields the protein CASSVAGGPDNEQFF.

This chain connects TRBV21-1 to TRBJ1-2. TRBV21-1 is marked as a pseudogene. The CDR3 spans 15 residues. The CDR3 DNA is TGTGCCAGCAGCAAAGAAAGTGAGGTTGCCTCTGGCTACACCTTC. Residues: CASSKESEVASGYTF.

This chain connects TRBV29-1 to TRBJ1-2, with 7 positions matching TRBD1. CDR3 length equals 12 residues. Germline assignment: CDR1 SQVTM and CDR2 ANQGSEA. Trimming at V came to 7 bases and at J to 3 bases, leaving 5 bases not matched to a gene. The chain's CDR3 is CSGRTGDYGYTF. Written as DNA, the CDR3 is TGCAGCGGGCGAACAGGGGACTATGGCTACACCTTC.

The J gene is TRBJ2-2, the V gene TRBV5-4, with D perhaps TRBD1 (6 bases). Trimming took 0 bases from V and 8 from J, leaving 14 bases between them. This CDR3 is built from 15 residues. The germline gives CDR1 SGHNT, CDR2 YYREEE (reference sequence). The CDR3 reads CASSLGGTFHGELFF. In DNA form, the CDR3 reads TGTGCCAGCAGCTTGGGAGGGACATTTCATGGGGAGCTGTTTTTT.

This clone has more than one count but fewer than ten. The chain is built from TRBV6-1 and TRBJ1-5; D not certain. Per germline, CDR1 MNHNS and CDR2 SASEGT. The CDR3 length is 14 residues. V lost 11 bases and J lost 3, with 17 bases in between. CDR3 DNA sequence: TGTGCCCCCCTGGGAGCGGACGTCAATCAGCCCCAGCATTTT. Its translation is CAPLGADVNQPQHF.

This chain uses TRBV2 with TRBJ1-5; D is undetermined. Germline CDR1 and CDR2: SNHLY and FYNNEI. The CDR3 loop spans 13 amino acids. Trimming shortened V by 8 bases and J by 3 bases, and 11 bases separated the two germline ends. This CDR3 is CASAGNDNQPQHF. DNA of the CDR3: TGTGCCAGCGCTGGCAACGACAATCAGCCCCAGCATTTT.

The chain recombines TRBV28 with TRBJ2-7; possible D gene TRBD2, 5 bases. Trimming stripped 3 bases from V and 2 bases from J, with 11 bases between. The CDR3 runs to 14 residues. Germline V gives CDR1 MDHEN, CDR2 SYDVKM. The CDR3, as DNA: TGTGCCAGCAGTTTCTGGGGAGAAGCCTACGAGCAGTACTTC. This sequence encodes CASSFWGEAYEQYF.

The rearrangement uses TRBV5-1 and TRBJ2-3, with D possibly being TRBD2 (5 bases). V dropped 5 bases and J dropped 6 bases, with 7 bases sitting between them. This CDR3 is built from 11 residues. Germline V lookup: CDR1 SGHRS, CDR2 YFSETQ. The DNA for the CDR3 is TGCGCCAGCAGGGCGGGTGATACGCAGTATTTT. Residues: CASRAGDTQYF.

This sequence joins TRBV9 and TRBJ2-5; no clear D. V dropped 3 bases and J dropped 4 bases, with 13 bases sitting between them. The CDR3 is 14 amino acids. Germline CDR1 is SGDLS and CDR2 is YYNGEE. The CDR3 DNA reads TGTGCCAGCAGCGGGGTCGGCCTAGGAGAGACCCAGTACTTC. It encodes CASSGVGLGETQYF.

The gene calls are TRBV5-5 and TRBJ2-7; TRBD1 aligns across 12 bases. V dropped 4 bases and J dropped 2; count of bases not matched to a gene: 4. The CDR3 has 15 residues. Germline lookup yields CDR1 SGHKS and CDR2 YYEKEE (reference sequence). The CDR3 protein is CASSPGTGGTYEQYF. The CDR3 nucleotides are TGTGCCAGCAGCCCCGGGACAGGGGGCACCTACGAGCAGTACTTC.

The V call is TRBV5-4, the J call TRBJ2-1; weak D call: TRBD2 (5 bases). The germline V and J ends were trimmed by 1 base and 10 bases, with 9 bases remaining between them. CDR1 is SGHNT, CDR2 YYREEE, per germline (reference sequence). The CDR3 spans 12 residues. CDR3: CASSLTSQEQFF. CDR3 bases: TGTGCCAGCAGCTTGACTAGTCAGGAGCAGTTCTTC.

This rearrangement joins TRBV6-1 to TRBJ2-6; D possibly corresponds to TRBD2 (5 bases). Germline CDR1 and CDR2: MNHNS and SASEGT. The CDR3 contains 18 residues. Trimming pared 0 bases from V and 0 bases from J, leaving 12 bases between. DNA of the CDR3: TGTGCCAGCAGTGAAGCAGCGGTGCCCCTCTCTGGGGCCAACGTCCTGACTTTC. Its translation is CASSEAAVPLSGANVLTF.

The chain recombines TRBV7-2 with TRBJ2-1, with TRBD1 identical over 7 bases. V was pared by 5 bases and J by 8 bases, with 9 bases of the junction left unmatched. The CDR3 loop spans 14 amino acids. Germline V CDR1 and CDR2: SGHTA, FQGNSA. CDR3 in amino acids: CASSPDRSRDEQFF. CDR3 DNA: TGTGCCAGCAGCCCGGACAGGAGTAGGGATGAGCAGTTCTTC.

Only a few counts were recorded for this clone. The CDR3 sequence: CACSSGGIGDPYEQYF. Written as DNA, the CDR3 is TGTGCCTGCTCTAGCGGGGGAATCGGCGACCCCTACGAGCAGTACTTC. This sequence joins TRBV30 and TRBJ2-7; 10 bases line up with TRBD2. After removal of 6 bases from V and 2 bases from J, the junction contained 13 bases not matched to a gene. This CDR3 region has 16 residues. Germline V gene lookup returns CDR1 GTSNPN and CDR2 SVGIG (reference sequence).

This chain connects TRBV9 to TRBJ1-1, with D hard to call. The CDR3 is 14 residues long. V lost 0 bases to trimming and J lost 5 bases, with 11 bases between them. CDR1 and CDR2 (germline): SGDLS, YYNGEE. The DNA for the CDR3 is TGTGCCAGCAGCGTAGGAGGGCCGGCGACTGAAGCTTTCTTT. This codes for CASSVGGPATEAFF.

V gene TRBV7-2 combines with J gene TRBJ1-6, with 11 bases aligning to TRBD1. This CDR3 has 14 amino acids. Germline trimming cut 3 bases from V and 10 bases from J; bases unmatched to any gene: 2. The germline V gene has CDR1 SGHTA and CDR2 FQGNSA. DNA of the CDR3: TGTGCCAGCAGCTTCGGGACAGGGGGATCACCCCTCCACTTT. It yields the protein CASSFGTGGSPLHF.

V gene TRBV9 combines with J gene TRBJ1-6, with D possibly TRBD1 on 6 matching bases. The CDR3 covers 14 residues. The V gene's germline CDR1 is SGDLS and CDR2 YYNGEE. V was cut by 0 bases and J by 9 bases, with 10 bases left in between. The CDR3 here is CASSVAGDASPLHF. CDR3 in DNA: TGTGCCAGCAGCGTAGCAGGGGACGCTTCACCCCTCCACTTT.

The chain couples TRBV9 to TRBJ2-3; 8 nucleotides align to TRBD2. CDR1 is SGDLS and CDR2 is YYNGEE in the germline V gene. With 2 bases clipped from V and 3 bases from J, the junction kept 5 bases outside the gene matches. There are 15 residues in the CDR3. CDR3 residues: CASSVGAGETDTQYF. DNA for the CDR3: TGTGCCAGCAGCGTCGGAGCGGGGGAGACAGATACGCAGTATTTT.

CDR3 sequence: CASSTFDRLNTEAFF. The CDR3, as DNA: TGTGCCAGCAGCACCTTCGACAGGTTGAACACTGAAGCTTTCTTT. The chain couples TRBV9 to TRBJ1-1, with D perhaps TRBD1 (6 bases). The V gene lost 4 bases and the J gene lost 0 bases, with 13 bases spanning the gap. This CDR3 contains 15 residues. Germline V gene data show CDR1 as SGDLS and CDR2 as YYNGEE.

The V gene is TRBV21-1, the J gene TRBJ1-5. TRBV21-1 is a recognized pseudogene. The CDR3 covers 17 residues. The CDR3 sequence: CASSPRVRRRSNQPQHF. The DNA for the CDR3 is TGTGCCAGCAGCCCCCGGGTCCGGCGGCGGAGCAATCAGCCCCAGCATTTT.